One and the same sample provided the 32 T cell receptor beta chains below, sequenced in a study of T cells in women clearing cervical HPV infection. Assay: immunoSEQ multiplex PCR; the TCRdb copy retains only in-frame clones and omits some. The sample holds about 19,000 clones. Sequenced: blood buffy coat. Every receptor here comes from a woman aged 18 to 69 with a cervical HPV16 infection that either progressed to CIN3+ or cleared (not recorded which).

In regard to this clone: The read terminates 3 residues before the CDR3 end, so the remaining end is supplied by the germline J gene. The chain uses TRBV19 and TRBJ2-1, with a weak D call TRBD2 (6 bases). CDR3 length equals 13 residues. V lost 2 bases to trimming and J lost 6 bases, with 8 bases between them. Germline V gene lookup returns CDR1 LNHDA and CDR2 SQIVND (reference sequence). The sequenced CDR3 bases are TGTGCCAGTAGTATAAGGAGGGGCAATGAG. Its translation: CASSIRRGNE. The whole CDR3 sequence is CASSIRRGNEQFF.

A word on this clone: The CDR3 goes on 3 residues after the read ends, and that part is filled in from the germline J gene. This sequence joins TRBV29-1 and TRBJ1-2; D not resolved. CDR3 length equals 11 residues. Germline V gene sequence: CDR1 SQVTM, CDR2 ANQGSEA. The CDR3 here is CSAPSGGGYTF. CDR3 DNA (partial): TGCAGCGCCCCGAGCGGTGGAGGC.

To note about this clone: The CDR3 is cut off 3 residues early in the read; its end comes from the germline J gene. This chain connects TRBV19 to TRBJ1-2; 10 bases are shared with TRBD1. CDR1 LNHDA and CDR2 SQIVND come from the germline V gene (reference sequence). CDR3 length: 16 residues. CDR3 residues: CASRDPGQGTNYVYTF. The sequenced CDR3 bases are TGTGCCAGTAGGGACCCGGGACAGGGGACTAACTATGTA.

Points on this clone: From the germline J gene comes the end of the CDR3, since the read stops 3 residues before it. This rearrangement joins TRBV5-6 to TRBJ1-4, with D possibly being TRBD1 (6 bases). This CDR3 has 14 residues. The germline V gene has CDR1 SGHDT and CDR2 YYEEEE. This chain's CDR3 is CASSLDMGGQALFF. The CDR3 bases that were read are TGTGCCAGCAGCTTGGATATGGGGGGGCAGGCA.

The DNA read from the CDR3 is TGTGCCAGCTCCGGGACTGGGCGGCAACACGATACC. It specifies CASSGTGRQHDT. The CDR3 in full is CASSGTGRQHDTYTF. The J gene is TRBJ1-2, the V gene TRBV7-2; TRBD1 is a possible D gene (5 bases). The DNA ends 3 residues before the CDR3 does, and the rest of the CDR3 is filled in from the germline J gene. The CDR3 spans 15 residues. The germline V gene encodes CDR1 SGHTA and CDR2 FQGNSA.

On this clone: The read finishes 3 residues shy of the CDR3 end, and the germline J gene is used to complete it. The V call is TRBV11-2, the J call TRBJ1-3, with a possible D match to TRBD1 (5 bases). This CDR3 is built from 14 residues. Deletions cut 1 base from V and 1 base from J, with 5 bases between. CDR1 SGHAT and CDR2 FQNNGV come from the germline V gene. CDR3 sequence: CASSLGTSGNTIYF. The CDR3 bases that were read are TGTGCCAGCAGCTTAGGGACATCTGGAAACACC. The whole variable domain, filled in from reference TRBV11-2 and TRBJ1-3, reads EAGVAQSPRYKIIEKRQSVAFWCNPISGHATLYWYQQILGQGPKLLIQFQNNGVVDDSQLPKDRFSAERLKGVDSTLKIQPAKLEDSAVYLCASSLGTSGNTIYFGEGSWLTVV.

Remarks on this clone: Read sequence stops 3 residues before the CDR3 end, and the germline J gene provides the missing end. This chain uses TRBV5-6 with TRBJ1-4, with TRBD1 as a possible D gene (6 bases). Germline CDR1 SGHDT, CDR2 YYEEEE. The CDR3 runs 15 residues. The sequenced part of the CDR3 DNA is TGTGCCAGCGTGGGAGCAGGGGTTCCAAATTCACCA. Its protein is CASVGAGVPNSP. The CDR3 in full is CASVGAGVPNSPLFF.

Notes on this clone: The read comes to an end 3 residues before the CDR3 does, leaving the germline J gene to fill in the end. The genes are TRBV11-3 and TRBJ2-3; D is undetermined. Trimming shortened V by 4 bases and J by 6 bases, and 11 bases separated the two germline ends. The CDR3 is made up of 13 amino acids. Germline CDR1 is SGHNT and CDR2 is YENEEA. The chain's CDR3 is CASSSRWADTQYF. CDR3 bases read: TGTGCCAGCAGCTCCCGGTGGGCCGATACG.

Worth noting for this clone: The read falls 3 residues short of the CDR3 end, and the missing part is taken from the germline J gene. The chain links TRBV7-2 to TRBJ2-7; D might be TRBD1 (6 bases). Germline loops: CDR1 SGHTA, CDR2 FQGNSA. This CDR3 comprises 14 residues. With 3 bases removed from V and 4 bases from J, the gap between germline ends came to 13 bases. Here the CDR3 reads CASSFAPGAYEQYF. The DNA read from the CDR3 is TGTGCCAGCAGCTTTGCCCCAGGGGCGTACGAG.

On this clone: The read stops 3 residues short of the end of the CDR3; the missing end is completed from the germline J gene. The gene calls are TRBV5-1 and TRBJ2-3; TRBD1 aligns across 8 bases. Germline-derived CDR1 and CDR2 are SGHRS and YFSETQ. Unmatched junction bases numbered 7, after V lost 1 base and J lost 3 bases. This CDR3 spans 16 amino acids. Incomplete CDR3 DNA: TGCGCCAGCAGCTTGCCGGAGACAGGGGTAACAGATACG. Its protein is CASSLPETGVTDT. The whole CDR3 is CASSLPETGVTDTQYF.

Concerning this clone itself: The read gets to within 3 residues of the CDR3 end, and the germline J gene fills in the rest. The chain employs TRBV18 and TRBJ1-2; D possibly corresponds to TRBD1 (6 bases). Germline V gene sequence: CDR1 KGHSH, CDR2 LQKENI. This CDR3 is 15 amino acids long. The CDR3 protein is CASSPGGVSVYDYTF. The CDR3 DNA, read in part, is TGTGCCAGCTCACCAGGGGGCGTATCTGTGTACGAC. Drawing the rest from reference TRBV18 and TRBJ1-2, the complete variable domain is NAGVMQNPRHLVRRRGQEARLRCSPMKGHSHVYWYRQLPEEGLKFMVYLQKENIIDESGMPKERFSAEFPKEGPSILRIQQVVRGDSAAYFCASSPGGVSVYDYTFGSGTRLTVV.

The CDR3 sequence is CASSPTEPTDTQYF. CDR3 DNA (partial): TGTGCCAGCTCGCCGACAGAGCCCACAGATACG. This chain connects TRBV18 to TRBJ2-3; TRBD1 is a possible D gene (5 bases). The read is 3 residues too short to cover the CDR3 end, so that end is filled in from the germline J gene. The CDR3 is made up of 14 amino acids. Germline V lookup: CDR1 KGHSH, CDR2 LQKENI. The V and J ends lost 6 bases and 2 bases respectively, with 12 bases between them.

The DNA read from the CDR3 is TGTGCCAGTAGTAAGGAGGGCGAGGGGGATCAGCCC. This encodes CASSKEGEGDQP. The complete CDR3 protein is CASSKEGEGDQPQHF. The V call is TRBV19, the J call TRBJ1-5; D may be TRBD1 (6 bases). The CDR3 is cut off 3 residues early in the read; its end comes from the germline J gene. Germline CDR1 reads LNHDA; CDR2 reads SQIVND (reference sequence). The CDR3 is 15 residues long. V was shortened by 4 bases and J by 5 bases, with 15 bases between the two germline ends. The complete variable domain, with remaining parts taken from reference TRBV19 and TRBJ1-5, reads DGGITQSPKYLFRKEGQNVTLSCEQNLNHDAMYWYRQDPGQGLRLIYYSQIVNDFQKGDIAEGYSVSREKKESFPLTVTSAQKNPTAFYLCASSKEGEGDQPQHFGDGTRLSIL.

Concerning this clone: Read sequence stops 3 residues before the CDR3 end, and the germline J gene provides the missing end. The V and J genes are TRBV19 and TRBJ1-2, with D unresolved. Germline CDR1 and CDR2: LNHDA and SQIVND (reference sequence). This CDR3 has 15 amino acids. CDR3 residues: CASSSYNLGLLGYTF. CDR3 DNA (partial): TGTGCCAGTAGTTCCTACAACCTGGGCCTTCTAGGC.

As to this clone: The read terminates 3 residues before the CDR3 end, so the remaining end is supplied by the germline J gene. The chain recombines TRBV16 with TRBJ2-2; a weak D match, TRBD1 (5 bases). CDR3 length: 20 amino acids. Trimming cost V 1 base and J 1 base, with 22 bases left between them. CDR1 and CDR2 from the germline V gene are KGHSY and FQNENV. The DNA read from the CDR3 is TGTGCCAGCAGCCAATATCGTTCAGACAGAACCAGTCTGAACACCGGGGAG. It encodes CASSQYRSDRTSLNTGE. The CDR3 in full is CASSQYRSDRTSLNTGELFF.

Concerning this clone: The read ends 3 residues shy of where the CDR3 ends; the end is completed using the germline J gene. The chain carries TRBV7-2 and TRBJ2-7; D might be TRBD2 (5 bases). Germline assignment: CDR1 SGHTA and CDR2 FQGNSA. The CDR3 is made up of 14 amino acids. Between the trimmed V and J ends, which lost 5 bases and 6 bases, there was a span of 17 bases. This chain's CDR3 is CASSQTTKWVEQYF. The DNA read from the CDR3 is TGTGCCAGCAGCCAGACTACCAAGTGGGTCGAG.

Remarks on this clone: The read terminates 3 residues before the CDR3 end, so the remaining end is supplied by the germline J gene. The sample contains more than one DNA sequence encoding this CDR3. This rearrangement joins TRBV6-1 to TRBJ1-3; D not certain. With 2 bases removed from V and 0 bases from J, the gap between germline ends came to 8 bases. This CDR3 contains 15 residues. CDR1 is MNHNS, CDR2 SASEGT, per germline. CDR3 loop: CASSEQVLSGNTIYF. The sequenced part of the CDR3 DNA is TGTGCCAGCAGTGAACAGGTTCTCTCTGGAAACACC.

Regarding this clone: The CDR3 goes on 3 residues after the read ends, and that part is filled in from the germline J gene. The genes are TRBV30 and TRBJ2-1; 9 bases align to TRBD1. The germline V gene has CDR1 GTSNPN and CDR2 SVGIG (reference sequence). CDR3 length: 15 residues. V shed 2 bases, J shed 5 bases, and the junction held 7 bases outside the gene matches. CDR3 residues: CAWSLPGQGDNEQFF. Partial CDR3 DNA: TGTGCCTGGAGTCTACCGGGACAGGGCGACAATGAG. Full variable domain (rest looked up from reference TRBV30 and TRBJ2-1): SQTIHQWPATLVQPVGSPLSLECTVEGTSNPNLYWYRQAAGRGLQLLFYSVGIGQISSEVPQNLSASRPQDRQFILSSKKLLLSDSGFYLCAWSLPGQGDNEQFFGPGTRLTVL.

A word on this clone: The read is 3 residues too short to cover the CDR3 end, so that end is filled in from the germline J gene. This chain uses TRBV11-2 with TRBJ1-4; the D gene is possibly TRBD1 (6 bases). The CDR3 loop spans 14 amino acids. V dropped 5 bases and J dropped 6 bases, with 13 bases sitting between them. Germline V CDR1 and CDR2: SGHAT, FQNNGV. Partial CDR3 DNA: TGTGCCAGCAGCCTGGACAGTACCTATGAAAAA. This encodes CASSLDSTYEK. From start to end, the CDR3 is CASSLDSTYEKLFF.

In regard to this clone: The CDR3 end is not reached by the read, which stops 3 residues before it; the germline J gene fills it in. This rearrangement joins TRBV18 to TRBJ1-2; D is perhaps TRBD1 (6 bases). The germline gives CDR1 KGHSH, CDR2 LQKENI. This CDR3 is 15 amino acids long. CDR3 amino acids: CASSPTSGGTDTYTF. The part of the CDR3 DNA that was read is TGTGCCAGCTCACCGACTAGCGGGGGCACAGATACC.

Turning to this clone: The read falls 3 residues short of the CDR3 end, and the missing part is taken from the germline J gene. This rearrangement joins TRBV5-1 to TRBJ2-3; 7 bases are shared with TRBD2. V lost 0 bases to trimming and J lost 1 base; unmatched junction nucleotides: 5. Germline CDR1 SGHRS, CDR2 YFSETQ. The CDR3 totals 16 residues. The CDR3 reads CASSLGRLAGTDTQYF. The sequenced part of the CDR3 DNA is TGCGCCAGCAGCTTGGGCCGTCTAGCGGGCACAGATACG.

Turning to this clone: The read gets to within 3 residues of the CDR3 end, and the germline J gene fills in the rest. The V call is TRBV20-1, the J call TRBJ2-7, with 9 bases matching TRBD1. J gave up 2 bases and V 5 bases, and 7 bases lay outside the gene matches. This CDR3 is 14 amino acids long. The germline V gene encodes CDR1 DFQATT and CDR2 SNEGSKA (reference sequence). The sequenced CDR3 bases are TGCAGTGCTGACTCCGGGACAGGGACCTACGAG. This gives the protein CSADSGTGTYE. From start to end, the CDR3 is CSADSGTGTYEQYF.

In regard to this clone: The read gets to within 3 residues of the CDR3 end, and the germline J gene fills in the rest. The chain combines TRBV2 with TRBJ1-1; 7 bases fit TRBD1. This CDR3 region has 13 residues. Germline assignment: CDR1 SNHLY and CDR2 FYNNEI. The covered CDR3 bases are TGTGCCAGCAGTGGACAGGGTAGGGAGGGA. Translating it yields CASSGQGREG. The complete CDR3 reads CASSGQGREGAFF.

Worth noting for this clone: The sequence runs out 3 residues before the end of the CDR3; the remainder is reconstructed from the germline J gene. This chain joins TRBV6-1 and TRBJ1-5; 7 bases match TRBD1. The CDR3 consists of 15 residues. CDR1 MNHNS and CDR2 SASEGT come from the germline V gene. V shed 6 bases and J 2 bases; nucleotides not matched to a gene: 7. The CDR3 reads CASRESQGRNQPQHF. CDR3 bases read: TGTGCCAGCAGGGAATCACAGGGGCGCAATCAGCCC.

Of note for this clone: The observed sequence ends 3 residues before the CDR3 terminus, with the missing tail filled in from the germline J gene. The chain employs TRBV30 and TRBJ2-7; D uncertain. Germline V CDR1 and CDR2: GTSNPN, SVGIG (reference sequence). The CDR3 has 12 residues. Trimming took off 1 base at V and 3 bases at J, with 7 bases between the two ends. The covered CDR3 bases are TGTGCCTGGAGTGAGGTCAGCTACGAG. The encoded protein is CAWSEVSYE. The whole CDR3 sequence is CAWSEVSYEQYF.

The CDR3 protein is CASSPTGGSNQPQHF. Incomplete CDR3 DNA: TGCGCCAGCAGCCCGACAGGGGGAAGCAATCAGCCC. This chain links TRBV5-1 with TRBJ1-5, with TRBD1 matching over 9 bases. Read sequence stops 3 residues before the CDR3 end, and the germline J gene provides the missing end. V was clipped by 4 bases and J by 1 base; unmatched bases: 3. Germline V gene sequence: CDR1 SGHRS, CDR2 YFSETQ. CDR3 length: 15 residues.

About this clone: The CDR3 goes on 3 residues after the read ends, and that part is filled in from the germline J gene. V usage is TRBV20-1 and J usage is TRBJ2-1; a possible D gene is TRBD1 (6 bases). The CDR3 loop spans 16 amino acids. V shed 2 bases and J shed 2 bases, with 16 bases lying between them. Germline loops: CDR1 DFQATT, CDR2 SNEGSKA (reference sequence). The part of the CDR3 DNA that was read is TGCAGTGCTAGACCCTTACAGGGAAATCCCTACAATGAG. It is translated as CSARPLQGNPYNE. From start to end, the CDR3 is CSARPLQGNPYNEQFF.

As to this clone: The CDR3 end falls 3 residues outside the read, so it is completed with the germline J gene. The chain has TRBV19 and TRBJ1-2; perhaps TRBD1 as D (5 bases). The germline V gene encodes CDR1 LNHDA and CDR2 SQIVND (reference sequence). This CDR3 is built from 14 residues. The germline V and J ends were trimmed by 2 bases and 5 bases, with 12 bases remaining between them. The sequenced part of the CDR3 DNA is TGTGCCAGTAGTATAACAGGTCCCCCTTATGGC. It yields the protein CASSITGPPYG. The full CDR3 protein reads CASSITGPPYGYTF.

Note on this clone: Coverage ceases 3 residues before the CDR3 finishes, and the germline J gene fills in the end. The V and J genes are TRBV30 and TRBJ2-4; D is possibly TRBD2 (6 bases). CDR3 length: 11 amino acids. Looked up from germline, CDR1 is GTSNPN and CDR2 is SVGIG (reference sequence). The CDR3 spells CAWGTDYGQYF. The CDR3 bases that were read are TGTGCCTGGGGGACTGATTATGGT.

As for this clone: Read data end 3 residues before the CDR3 end; the end is taken from the germline J gene. The chain joins TRBV2 to TRBJ1-2; TRBD1 might be the D (6 bases). Trimming cost V 0 bases and J 6 bases, with 11 bases left between them. The germline CDR1 and CDR2 sequences are SNHLY and FYNNEI. This CDR3 contains 14 residues. This chain's CDR3 is CASSEAQRTDGYTF. The sequenced part of the CDR3 DNA is TGTGCCAGCAGTGAAGCGCAGAGGACAGATGGC.

As regards this clone: The read falls 3 residues short of the CDR3 end, and the missing part is taken from the germline J gene. The rearrangement uses TRBV19 and TRBJ2-3, with TRBD2 as a possible D gene (5 bases). Germline V CDR1 and CDR2: LNHDA, SQIVND (reference sequence). The CDR3 spans 15 residues. V was clipped by 3 bases and J by 2 bases, with 12 bases between them. The CDR3 DNA, read in part, is TGTGCCAGTAGTATCGAACGGGGAGCCACAGATACG. Protein: CASSIERGATDT. The CDR3, in full, reads CASSIERGATDTQYF. The complete variable domain, with remaining parts taken from reference TRBV19 and TRBJ2-3, reads DGGITQSPKYLFRKEGQNVTLSCEQNLNHDAMYWYRQDPGQGLRLIYYSQIVNDFQKGDIAEGYSVSREKKESFPLTVTSAQKNPTAFYLCASSIERGATDTQYFGPGTRLTVL.

For this clone: Read data end 3 residues before the CDR3 end; the end is taken from the germline J gene. The chain joins TRBV2 to TRBJ1-2, with 11 nucleotides matching TRBD1. V was pared by 4 bases and J by 3 bases, with 10 bases of the junction left unmatched. The V gene's germline CDR1 is SNHLY and CDR2 FYNNEI. The CDR3 covers 17 residues. The part of the CDR3 DNA that was read is TGTGCCAGCAGTGGTAGTCTGGACAGGGGGCTCGACTATGGC. It translates to CASSGSLDRGLDYG. The whole CDR3 reads CASSGSLDRGLDYGYTF.